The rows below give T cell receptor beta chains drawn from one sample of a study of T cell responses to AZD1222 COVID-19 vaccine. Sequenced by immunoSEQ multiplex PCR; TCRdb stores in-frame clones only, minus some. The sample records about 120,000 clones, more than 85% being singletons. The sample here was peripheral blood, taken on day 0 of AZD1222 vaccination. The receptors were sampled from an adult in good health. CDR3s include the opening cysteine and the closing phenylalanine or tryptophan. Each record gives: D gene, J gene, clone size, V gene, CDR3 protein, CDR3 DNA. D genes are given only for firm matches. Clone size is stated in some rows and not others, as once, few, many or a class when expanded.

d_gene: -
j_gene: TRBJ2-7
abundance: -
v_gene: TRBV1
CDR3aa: CTSSQASPILGSGSPYEQYF
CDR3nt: TGCACCAGCAGCCAAGCCTCTCCGATTTTGGGCAGTGGTTCTCCCTACGAGCAGTACTTC

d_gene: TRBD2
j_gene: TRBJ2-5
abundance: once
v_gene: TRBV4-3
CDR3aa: CASSQGSGTSQETQYF
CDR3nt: TGCGCCAGCAGCCAGGGATCCGGGACTAGCCAAGAGACCCAGTACTTC

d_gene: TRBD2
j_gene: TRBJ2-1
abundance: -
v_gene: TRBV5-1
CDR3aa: CASSLTLAGGPNEQFF
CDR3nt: TGCGCCAGCAGCTTGACTCTAGCGGGGGGGCCGAATGAGCAGTTCTTC

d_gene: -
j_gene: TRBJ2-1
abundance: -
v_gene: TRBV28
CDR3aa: CASTERPVYNEQFF
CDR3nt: TGTGCCAGCACGGAGCGGCCAGTCTACAATGAGCAGTTCTTC

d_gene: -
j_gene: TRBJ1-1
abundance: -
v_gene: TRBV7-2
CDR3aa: CASSLVPDMNTEAFF
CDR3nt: TGTGCCAGCAGCTTAGTTCCGGACATGAACACTGAAGCTTTCTTT

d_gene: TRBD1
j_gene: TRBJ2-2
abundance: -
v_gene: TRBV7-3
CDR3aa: CASSPRTGGIGELFF
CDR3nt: TGTGCCAGCAGCCCACGGACAGGGGGGATCGGGGAGCTGTTTTTT

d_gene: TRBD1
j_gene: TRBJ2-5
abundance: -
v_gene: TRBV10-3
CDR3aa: CAISYDRAETQYF
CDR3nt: TGTGCCATCAGCTACGACAGGGCAGAGACCCAGTACTTC

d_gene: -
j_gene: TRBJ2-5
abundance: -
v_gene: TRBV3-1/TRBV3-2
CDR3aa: CASSQGPSVVTQYF
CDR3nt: TGTGCCAGCAGCCAAGGTCCCTCGGTGGTAACCCAGTACTTC

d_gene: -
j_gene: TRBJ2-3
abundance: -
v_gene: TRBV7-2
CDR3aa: CASSVPGDTQYF
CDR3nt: TGTGCCAGCAGCGTCCCCGGGGATACGCAGTATTTT

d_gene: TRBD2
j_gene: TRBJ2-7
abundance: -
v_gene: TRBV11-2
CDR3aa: CASSFPGTSGGEYF
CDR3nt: TGTGCCAGCAGCTTCCCCGGGACTAGCGGGGGAGAGTACTTC

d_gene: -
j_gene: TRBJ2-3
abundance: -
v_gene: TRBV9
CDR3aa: CASSANGYIDTQYF
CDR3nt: TGTGCCAGCAGCGCGAACGGGTACATAGATACGCAGTATTTT

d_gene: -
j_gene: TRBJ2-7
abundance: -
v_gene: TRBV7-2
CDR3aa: CASSLGHDTYYEQYF
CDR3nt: TGTGCCAGCAGCTTAGGCCATGACACCTACTACGAGCAGTACTTC

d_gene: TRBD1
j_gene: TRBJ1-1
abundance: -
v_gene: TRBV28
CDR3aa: CASRDRGRHTEAFF
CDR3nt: TGTGCCAGCAGAGACAGGGGGCGTCACACTGAAGCTTTCTTT

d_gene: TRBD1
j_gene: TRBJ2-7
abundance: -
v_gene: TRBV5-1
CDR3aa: CASSVGQGSEQYF
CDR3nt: TGCGCCAGCAGCGTGGGACAGGGAAGCGAGCAGTACTTC

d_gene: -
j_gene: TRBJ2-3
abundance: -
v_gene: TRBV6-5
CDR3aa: CASRTSNPDTQYF
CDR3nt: TGTGCCAGCAGAACTAGCAACCCAGATACGCAGTATTTT

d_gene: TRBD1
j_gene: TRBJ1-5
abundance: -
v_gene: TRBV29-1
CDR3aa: CSVIQGNSNQPQHF
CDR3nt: TGCAGCGTCATACAGGGGAATAGCAATCAGCCCCAGCATTTT

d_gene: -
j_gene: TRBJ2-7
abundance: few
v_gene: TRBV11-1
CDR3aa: CASSFGRGPYEQYF
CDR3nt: TGTGCCAGCAGCTTTGGCAGGGGCCCCTACGAGCAGTACTTC

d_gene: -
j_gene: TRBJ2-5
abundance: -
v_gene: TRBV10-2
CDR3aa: CASRDPTRQETQYF
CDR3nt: TGCGCCAGCAGGGATCCGACTAGACAAGAGACCCAGTACTTC

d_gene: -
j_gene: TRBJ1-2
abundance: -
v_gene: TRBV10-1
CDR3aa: CASSGCGGRDYGYTF
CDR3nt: TGCGCCAGCAGTGGATGCGGGGGGCGCGACTATGGCTACACCTTC

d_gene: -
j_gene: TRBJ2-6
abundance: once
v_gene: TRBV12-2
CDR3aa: CASRLGVGANVLTF
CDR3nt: TGTGCAAGTCGCTTAGGGGTTGGGGCCAACGTCCTGACTTTC

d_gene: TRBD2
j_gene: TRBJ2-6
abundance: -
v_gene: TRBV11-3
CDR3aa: CASSLTSGPASGANVLTF
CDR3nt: TGTGCCAGCAGCCTCACTAGCGGGCCTGCCTCTGGGGCCAACGTCCTGACTTTC

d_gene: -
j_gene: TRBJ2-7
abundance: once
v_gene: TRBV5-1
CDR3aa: CASSLAWQGRSSYEQYF
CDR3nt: TGCGCCAGCAGCTTGGCCTGGCAGGGGAGGAGCTCCTACGAGCAGTACTTC

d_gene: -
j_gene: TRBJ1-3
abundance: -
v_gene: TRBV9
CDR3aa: CASSPRFGGSGNTIYF
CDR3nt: TGTGCCAGCAGCCCCCGGTTTGGGGGATCTGGAAACACCATATATTTT

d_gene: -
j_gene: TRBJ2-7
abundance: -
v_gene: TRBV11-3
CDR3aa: CASSSAQVAYEQYF
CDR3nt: TGTGCCAGCAGCTCCGCCCAGGTGGCCTACGAGCAGTACTTC

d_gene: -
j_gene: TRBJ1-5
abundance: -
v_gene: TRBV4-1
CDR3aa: CASSQDGGVGNQPQHF
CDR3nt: TGCGCCAGCAGCCAAGATGGGGGGGTAGGAAATCAGCCCCAGCATTTT

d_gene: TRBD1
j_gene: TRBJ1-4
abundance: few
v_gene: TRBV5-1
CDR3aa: CASSPEGQINEKLFF
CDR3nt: TGCGCCAGCAGCCCAGAGGGACAGATTAATGAAAAACTGTTTTTT

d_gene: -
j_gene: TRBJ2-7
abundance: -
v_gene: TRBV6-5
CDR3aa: CASSYSPRLPPNEQYF
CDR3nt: TGTGCCAGCAGTTACTCCCCCCGACTGCCCCCTAACGAGCAGTACTTC

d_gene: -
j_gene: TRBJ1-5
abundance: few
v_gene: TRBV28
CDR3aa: CASSTTVQPQHF
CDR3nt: TGTGCCAGCAGCACGACCGTCCAGCCCCAGCATTTT

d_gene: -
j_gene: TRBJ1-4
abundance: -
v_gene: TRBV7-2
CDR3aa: CASSPRPGDHEKLFF
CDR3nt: TGTGCCAGCAGCCCCAGACCCGGGGACCATGAAAAACTGTTTTTT

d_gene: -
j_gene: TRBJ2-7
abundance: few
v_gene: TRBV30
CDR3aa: CAWSWGDEQYF
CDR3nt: TGTGCCTGGAGTTGGGGGGACGAGCAGTACTTC

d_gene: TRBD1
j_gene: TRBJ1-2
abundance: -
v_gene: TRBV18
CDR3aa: CASSPDRGLEYGYTF
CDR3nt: TGTGCCAGCTCACCTGACAGGGGCCTAGAGTATGGCTACACCTTC

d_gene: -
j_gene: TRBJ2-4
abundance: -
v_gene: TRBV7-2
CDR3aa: CASSFALAKNIQYF
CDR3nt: TGTGCCAGCAGCTTTGCTCTAGCCAAAAACATTCAGTACTTC

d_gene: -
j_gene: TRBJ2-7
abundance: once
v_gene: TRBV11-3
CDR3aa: CASSQGRDSYEQYF
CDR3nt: TGTGCCAGCAGCCAGGGCCGGGATTCCTACGAGCAGTACTTC

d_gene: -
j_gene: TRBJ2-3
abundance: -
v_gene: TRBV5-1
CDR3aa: CASSGGSTDTQYF
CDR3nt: TGCGCCAGCAGCGGCGGGAGCACAGATACGCAGTATTTT

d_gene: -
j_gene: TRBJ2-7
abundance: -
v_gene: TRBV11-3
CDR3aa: CASSDPPGTYEQYF
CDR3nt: TGTGCCAGCAGCGACCCCCCCGGTACCTACGAGCAGTACTTC

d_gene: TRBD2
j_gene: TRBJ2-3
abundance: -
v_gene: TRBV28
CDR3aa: CASSSPGLQYMDTQYF
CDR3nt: TGTGCCAGCAGTAGCCCGGGACTACAGTACATGGATACGCAGTATTTT

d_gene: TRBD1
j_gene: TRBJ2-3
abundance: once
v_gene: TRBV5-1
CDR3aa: CASSLGQGSTDTQYF
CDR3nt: TGCGCCAGCAGCTTGGGACAGGGGAGCACAGATACGCAGTATTTT

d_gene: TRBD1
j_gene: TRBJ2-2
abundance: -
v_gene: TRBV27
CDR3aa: CASTQGTAPNTGELFF
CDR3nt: TGTGCCAGCACCCAAGGGACAGCGCCTAACACCGGGGAGCTGTTTTTT

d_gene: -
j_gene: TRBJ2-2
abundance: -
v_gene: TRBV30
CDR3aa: CAWSPTDPGHPNTGELFF
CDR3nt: TGTGCCTGGAGTCCGACCGATCCGGGACACCCGAACACCGGGGAGCTGTTTTTT

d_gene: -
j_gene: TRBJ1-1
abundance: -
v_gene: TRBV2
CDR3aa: CASRGTNTEAFF
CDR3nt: TGTGCCAGCAGGGGGACGAACACTGAAGCTTTCTTT